Listed below are T cell receptor beta chains from one sample, sequenced in a study of beta chain features in type 1 diabetes. Here immunoSEQ multiplex PCR was the method, and the copy in TCRdb shows in-frame clones only, minus some. The sample shows under 300,000 clones, approximately 11% of them seen only once. The sequencing input was naive CD4+ T cells from blood. Receptor source: a young man with type 1 diabetes. Both conserved end residues are part of each CDR3. D genes are given only for firm matches. Where a row states a size, it is once, few, many or the class of an expanded clone; other rows omit it.

v_call	d_call	clone_size	cdr3_length	j_call	cdr3_nt	cdr3_aa
TRBV30	.	.	15	TRBJ2-6	TGTGCCTGGACTTTGGGGGGAACTGGGGCCAACGTCCTGACTTTC	CAWTLGGTGANVLTF
TRBV7-2	TRBD2	.	14	TRBJ2-7	TGTGCCAGCAGCTTACTAGCGGGGGGATACGAGCAGTACTTC	CASSLLAGGYEQYF
TRBV5-6	TRBD1	few	16	TRBJ2-2	TGTGCCAGCAGTCATTACAGGGGTGGTGGCACCGGGGAGCTGTTTTTT	CASSHYRGGGTGELFF
TRBV29-1	.	few	12	TRBJ2-3	TGCAGCTCAGAGAGAGGGTCAGATACGCAGTATTTT	CSSERGSDTQYF
TRBV7-9	TRBD1	.	15	TRBJ2-3	TGTGCCAGCAGCTTAGCAGGGGGCCGCACAGATACGCAGTATTTT	CASSLAGGRTDTQYF
TRBV6-5	TRBD1	.	13	TRBJ2-5	TGTGCCAGCAGTTTCCGGACAGGGGAGACCCAGTACTTC	CASSFRTGETQYF
TRBV11-2	.	few	13	TRBJ2-1	TGTGCCAGCAGCTACTATTGGGGGGATGAGCAGTTCTTC	CASSYYWGDEQFF
TRBV7-9	.	.	14	TRBJ2-3	TGTGCCAGCATCCTCGGGGGTAGCACAGATACGCAGTATTTT	CASILGGSTDTQYF
TRBV25-1	.	.	14	TRBJ1-2	TGTGCCAGCAGTGAATATAACAGAGCCTATGGCTACACCTTC	CASSEYNRAYGYTF
TRBV7-3	TRBD1	few	14	TRBJ2-5	TGTGCCAGCAGCCCCCGGGACAGGGGACAGACCCAGTACTTC	CASSPRDRGQTQYF
TRBV9	.	few	13	TRBJ2-5	TGTGCCAGCAGCGTAGGAGTTAAGCAGACCCAGTACTTC	CASSVGVKQTQYF
TRBV4-1	.	.	14	TRBJ1-1	TGCGCCAGCAGCCATTCTTCCTGGAGCACTGAAGCTTTCTTT	CASSHSSWSTEAFF
TRBV6-5	.	few	12	TRBJ1-2	TGTGCCAGCAGTTGGGGCGACAATGGCTACACCTTC	CASSWGDNGYTF
TRBV29-1	TRBD2	.	16	TRBJ2-3	TGCAGCGTTGGAGGTCGGACTAGCGGAACCACAGATACGCAGTATTTT	CSVGGRTSGTTDTQYF
TRBV9	TRBD1	few	15	TRBJ2-7	TGTGCCAGCAGCCGGGACAGCCTACTCTCCTACGAGCAGTACTTC	CASSRDSLLSYEQYF
TRBV27	TRBD1	.	15	TRBJ1-2	TGTGCCAGCAGTTCCCCCGGGACAGGGGCTTATGGCTACACCTTC	CASSSPGTGAYGYTF
TRBV2	.	.	13	TRBJ1-2	TGTGCCAGCAGTGGGCGGAGAGAGGAGGGCTACACCTTC	CASSGRREEGYTF
TRBV5-1	.	few	15	TRBJ2-1	TGCGCCAGCAGCCGGAGGGGGGGACCCCCCAATGAGCAGTTCTTC	CASSRRGGPPNEQFF
TRBV25-1	TRBD2	.	17	TRBJ2-2	TGTGCCAGCAGTGCGGGGGGGCAGGTTCTGAACACCGGGGAGCTGTTTTTT	CASSAGGQVLNTGELFF
TRBV7-2	TRBD1	few	15	TRBJ1-2	TGTGCCAGCAGCGCATGGACAGGGGAATACTATGGCTACACCTTC	CASSAWTGEYYGYTF
TRBV18	.	.	14	TRBJ1-2	TGTGCCAGCTCACCACCGAGGAGGAACTATGGCTACACCTTC	CASSPPRRNYGYTF
TRBV18	TRBD1	few	14	TRBJ1-1	TGTGCCAGCTCACTTTCCCAGGGGGCTACTGAAGCTTTCTTT	CASSLSQGATEAFF
TRBV2	TRBD1	.	14	TRBJ2-2	TGTGCCACACACAGGGGTCCGAACACCGGGGAGCTGTTTTTT	CATHRGPNTGELFF
TRBV28	.	.	12	TRBJ1-3	TGTGGGACAGCTTTCTCTGGAAACACCATATATTTT	CGTAFSGNTIYF
TRBV5-6	.	few	15	TRBJ1-6	TGTGCCAGCAGCTTCTCGGCGCGGGATAATTCACCCCTCCACTTT	CASSFSARDNSPLHF
TRBV4-1	.	few	13	TRBJ1-2	TGCGCCAGCAGCCAGACAGGCAACTATGGCTACACCTTC	CASSQTGNYGYTF
TRBV2	TRBD2	.	15	TRBJ2-7	TGTGCCAGCAAGGGATCGCGGGGGGGCCTTGGCGAGCAGTACTTC	CASKGSRGGLGEQYF
TRBV30	TRBD2	.	11	TRBJ2-3	TGTGCCTGGAGTCAAGGCGGGGGGGCGGGATTT	CAWSQGGGAGF
TRBV13	TRBD1	.	15	TRBJ2-7	TGTGCCAGCAGCAGAGACAGGGCTACTCCCTACGAGCAGTACTTC	CASSRDRATPYEQYF
TRBV7-7	.	few	13	TRBJ2-4	TGTGCTAGCAGCCGGGACATATTAGACATTCAGTACTTC	CASSRDILDIQYF
TRBV29-1	.	.	13	TRBJ1-1	TGCAGCGTTGGGGGGGTCGTTAGCTTTGAAGCTTTCTTT	CSVGGVVSFEAFF
TRBV18	.	.	14	TRBJ1-1	TGTGCCAGCTCACCTAGGACAGAGTTCACTGAAGCTTTCTTT	CASSPRTEFTEAFF
TRBV29-1	.	few	13	TRBJ2-3	TGCAGCGTTGATGGGCAGGGAACAGATACGCAGTATTTT	CSVDGQGTDTQYF
TRBV27	.	.	12	TRBJ2-7	TGTGCCAGCAGTCCTCAGGGTTACGAGCAGTACTTC	CASSPQGYEQYF
TRBV4-2	TRBD2	.	15	TRBJ2-5	TGTGCCAGCAGCCAATTCGGGAGGGGACAAGAGACCCAGTACTTC	CASSQFGRGQETQYF
TRBV7-8	TRBD1	.	16	TRBJ1-2	TGTGCCAGCAGCTTAGACAGGGGGCACGAAGTGGGGGGCTACACCTTC	CASSLDRGHEVGGYTF
TRBV2	.	.	12	TRBJ2-3	TGTGCCAGTAACCAGGTCACAGATACGCAGTATTTT	CASNQVTDTQYF
TRBV2	.	few	12	TRBJ2-7	TGTGCCAGTCGGAGGGGCCGCTACGAGCAGTACTTC	CASRRGRYEQYF
TRBV11-2	.	few	11	TRBJ2-1	TGTGCCAGCAGCTTAGCGGGTGAGCAGTTCTTC	CASSLAGEQFF
TRBV7-9	TRBD2	few	15	TRBJ2-3	TGTGCCAGCAGCTCTTTAGCGGGGGCGGGAGATACGCAGTATTTT	CASSSLAGAGDTQYF
TRBV18	TRBD1	.	16	TRBJ2-6	TGTGCCAGCTCACGAGACAGGGGACCTGGGGCCAACGTCCTGACTTTC	CASSRDRGPGANVLTF